This T cell receptor (beta chain) was captured by sequencing in a study of Ad26.COV2.S vaccination and SARS-CoV-2 variants. Whole-study results and caveats: For non-spike TCRs, breadth in vaccine recipients resembled that in placebo recipients. Spike-specific TCR breadth was greater in vaccine than placebo recipients.

As to this clone: What it recognizes is unknown.

TCRdb's copy holds only in-frame clones and misses some; the assay was immunoSEQ multiplex PCR. Seen here are about 400,000 clones, approximately 87% observed once, and the top ten hold 3.5% to 4%. Treatment given: around 19 received Ad26.COV2.S at low or high dose, single or two shots; several received placebo; per-sample allocation not given. Each sample was drawn 63 days after the first injection (of vaccine or placebo). An Ad26 vector expressing Wuhan-strain SARS-CoV-2 spike constituted the vaccine. Trimming shortened V by 11 bases and J by 0 bases, and 17 bases separated the two germline ends. CDR3 size: 15 residues.

The receptor was isolated from a person aged 18-65 years who received the Ad26.COV2.S COVID-19 vaccine or a placebo. Sample: peripheral blood, taken in a trial of Ad26.COV2.S vaccine versus placebo. The genes are TRBV23-1 and TRBJ1-5, with D unclear. TRBV23-1 is filed as an ORF, its function uncertain. The CDR3 sequence is CAPGTRRNSNQPQHF. The CDR3 DNA sequence: TGCGCCCCCGGTACGAGGCGGAATAGCAATCAGCCCCAGCATTTT.